The 20 T cell receptor beta chains reported below all come from one sample, sequenced in a study of blood T cells in healthy people across ages. Through a sample-barcoded 5' primer and a J-beta primer mix, a second PCR was run for about 6 to 11 cycles. TCRdb reprocessed the 5' RACE reads with MiXCR, giving one entry per CDR3 protein. The sample includes some 1.1 million distinct CDR3 sequences, roughly two fifths seen only once; the top ten take roughly 14%. Sequencing was performed on blood. Source of these receptors: a young man in good health.

The chain links TRBV24-1 to TRBJ2-2; D could derive from TRBD1 or TRBD2 (5 bases each). This CDR3 is 15 amino acids long. Germline values: CDR1 KGHDR, CDR2 SFDVKD. V lost 5 bases to trimming and J lost 1 base, with 10 bases between them. Here the CDR3 DNA reads TGTGCCACCAGTGCGGCAGGGAGGAACACCGGGGAGCTGTTTTTT. It specifies CATSAAGRNTGELFF.

The rearrangement links TRBV5-1 to TRBJ2-1; 7 nucleotides line up with TRBD2. Trimming removed 4 bases from V and 3 bases from J; junction bases left unmatched: 7. Germline V lookup: CDR1 SGHRS, CDR2 YFSETQ. This CDR3 region has 15 residues. The CDR3 sequence: CASSEAGIGYNEQFF. CDR3 coding DNA: TGCGCCAGCAGCGAAGCGGGGATCGGCTACAATGAGCAGTTCTTC. The full variable domain, its missing parts supplied by reference TRBV5-1 and TRBJ2-1, is KAGVTQTPRYLIKTRGQQVTLSCSPISGHRSVSWYQQTPGQGLQFLFEYFSETQRNKGNFPGRFSGRQFSNSRSEMNVSTLELGDSALYLCASSEAGIGYNEQFFGPGTRLTVL.

V and J are TRBV20-1 and TRBJ2-4; D may be TRBD1 (6 bases). With the DNA end fitting TRBJ2-7 better, the J assignment may be wrong. The germline V gene has CDR1 DFQATT and CDR2 SNEGSKA (reference sequence). The CDR3 has 14 amino acids. The CDR3 DNA sequence: TGCAGCGCCCGCTCAATCACAGGGTCCTACGAGCAGTACTTC. Its protein product is CSARSITGSYEQYF.

This rearrangement joins TRBV2 to TRBJ2-3; D tentatively fits TRBD1 or TRBD2 (5 bases each). CDR3 length equals 14 residues. CDR1 is SNHLY and CDR2 is FYNNEI in the germline V gene. V was shortened by 9 bases and J by 1 base, with 14 bases between the two germline ends. This CDR3 reads CASPRGSGTDTQYF. In nucleotides, the CDR3 is TGTGCCAGTCCCCGGGGCAGCGGCACAGATACGCAGTATTTT.

The rearrangement joins TRBV20-1 to TRBJ1-4, with a tentative D call TRBD1 (5 bases). The CDR3 extends over 13 amino acids. CDR1 DFQATT and CDR2 SNEGSKA come from the germline V gene (reference sequence). V lost 4 bases and J lost 6, with 12 bases in between. CDR3 loop: CSATTPGDEKLFF. CDR3 DNA: TGCAGTGCTACGACACCGGGGGATGAAAAACTGTTTTTT.

The CDR3 loop reads CASTSSSGAKGNEQFF. The DNA for the CDR3 is TGTGCCAGCACCTCTTCCTCGGGGGCCAAGGGAAATGAGCAGTTCTTC. This chain joins TRBV6-2 or TRBV6-3 and TRBJ2-1; D is tentatively TRBD1 or TRBD2 (6 bases each). This CDR3 region has 16 residues. V was pared by 7 bases and J by 7 bases, with 23 bases between. Per the germline V gene, CDR1 is MNHEY and CDR2 is SVGEGT.

The chain has TRBV5-8 and TRBJ1-1; D is unresolved. This CDR3 region has 14 residues. V was shortened by 4 bases and J by 6 bases, with 16 bases between the two germline ends. Germline CDR1 is SGHTS and CDR2 is YDEGEE. CDR3 coding DNA: TGTGCCAGCAGCGTAAACCTCTTAACGTCTGAAGCTTTCTTT. This codes for CASSVNLLTSEAFF.

The V call is TRBV6-5, the J call TRBJ2-6; 7 bases agree with TRBD1. CDR1 and CDR2 (germline): MNHEY, SVGAGI. The junction had 16 bases not matched to a gene; V was cut back by 7 bases and J by 1 base. The CDR3 is made up of 19 amino acids. This CDR3 is CASTLLPGQSKSGANVLTF. The DNA for the CDR3 is TGTGCCAGCACTCTACTTCCGGGACAGAGTAAATCTGGGGCCAACGTCCTGACTTTC.

This clonotype has just a few counts. The chain recombines TRBV11-1 with TRBJ2-7; perhaps D is TRBD1 or TRBD2 (5 bases each). The CDR3 extends over 18 amino acids. CDR1 SGHAT and CDR2 FQDESV come from the germline V gene (reference sequence). Trimming pared 4 bases from V and 5 bases from J, leaving 27 bases between. CDR3 amino acids: CASSSLDTTRTGLDEQYF. For the CDR3, the DNA is TGTGCCAGCAGCTCTCTGGACACAACCCGGACGGGGTTGGACGAGCAGTACTTC.

The gene calls are TRBV6-2 or TRBV6-3 and TRBJ1-1; D perhaps matches TRBD1 (6 bases). This CDR3 has 13 amino acids. CDR1 is MNHEY, CDR2 SVGEGT, per germline. Between the trimmed V and J ends, which lost 0 bases and 7 bases, there was a span of 9 bases. The CDR3 protein is CASSYSRQVEAFF. The CDR3 DNA is TGTGCCAGCAGTTACTCCCGACAGGTTGAAGCTTTCTTT.

In this sample, this clonotype turned up a few times. V gene TRBV18 combines with J gene TRBJ2-1; TRBD2 agrees at 8 bases. V trimming: 5 bases; J trimming: 4 bases; junction bases outside the gene matches: 13. Germline values: CDR1 KGHSH, CDR2 LQKENI. The CDR3 length is 17 residues. CDR3 coding DNA: TGTGCCAGCTCAGGAGCGGGGGCCCAATTACGTTACAATGAGCAGTTCTTC. This encodes CASSGAGAQLRYNEQFF.

On this clonotype itself: With a much larger clone just one base away, this may be a read error. The chain couples TRBV9 to TRBJ2-1, with unresolved D. The V end was cut by 3 bases, the J end by 6 bases, with 10 bases between. Germline V gene sequence: CDR1 SGDLS, CDR2 YYNGEE. This CDR3 has 13 amino acids. The CDR3 spells CASSGEALNEQFF. The CDR3, as DNA: TGTGCCAGCAGCGGAGAAGCCCTCAATGAGCAGTTCTTC.

This clonotype came up a few times. The rearrangement joins TRBV25-1 to TRBJ2-1; 9 bases agree with TRBD1. CDR1 and CDR2 (germline): MGHDK, SYGVNS. V was pared by 5 bases and J by 6 bases, with 8 bases of the junction left unmatched. There are 15 residues in the CDR3. CDR3 in amino acids: CASSNEGDRANEQFF. The CDR3 nucleotides read TGTGCCAGCAGTAATGAGGGGGACAGGGCCAATGAGCAGTTCTTC. The full variable domain, completed using reference TRBV25-1 and TRBJ2-1, is EADIYQTPRYLVIGTGKKITLECSQTMGHDKMYWYQQDPGMELHLIHYSYGVNSTEKGDLSSESTVSRIRTEHFPLTLESARPSHTSQYLCASSNEGDRANEQFFGPGTRLTVL.

Only a few counts were recorded for this clonotype. This chain joins TRBV6-5 and TRBJ1-1; 9 bases map to TRBD1. The CDR3 has 15 residues. V was pared by 6 bases and J by 4 bases, with 9 bases of the junction left unmatched. Germline CDR1 is MNHEY and CDR2 is SVGAGI. The CDR3 loop reads CASSWGQGVGTEAFF. The CDR3 DNA is TGTGCCAGCAGCTGGGGACAGGGAGTAGGCACTGAAGCTTTCTTT.

The CDR3 DNA is TGCGCCAGCAGCCAGGGCACTAGCGGGACCCTTGAGCAGTTCTTC. Residues: CASSQGTSGTLEQFF. J is TRBJ2-1 and V is TRBV4-3; 10 bases agree with TRBD2. CDR1 LGHNA and CDR2 YSLEER come from the germline V gene. The V segment lost 3 bases and the J segment 9 bases; nucleotides outside the gene matches: 8. This CDR3 has 15 residues.

This clonotype was picked up a small number of times. This sequence joins TRBV4-2 and TRBJ2-3, with 7 bases that match TRBD1. Trimming cost V 3 bases and J 4 bases; bases outside gene matches: 10. The CDR3 consists of 16 residues. Germline assignment: CDR1 LGHNA and CDR2 YNFKEQ. The CDR3 DNA sequence: TGTGCCAGCAGCCAGACGACAGGGAAGTTCCCAGATACGCAGTATTTT. The encoded protein is CASSQTTGKFPDTQYF.

This clonotype was picked up a small number of times. The genes are TRBV4-2 and TRBJ2-3; TRBD2 agrees at 14 bases. Germline V gene sequence: CDR1 LGHNA, CDR2 YNFKEQ. With 3 bases clipped from V and 6 bases from J, the junction kept 2 bases outside the gene matches. This CDR3 region has 15 residues. CDR3 protein: CASSQGLAGVDTQYF. CDR3 bases: TGTGCCAGCAGCCAGGGACTAGCGGGAGTGGATACGCAGTATTTT.

Notes on this clonotype: One junction end does not reproduce the germline sequence, and a read error may be involved. The chain links TRBV7-3 to TRBJ1-4; 8 bases are a match to TRBD1. Germline CDR1 and CDR2: SGHTA and FQGTGA. The CDR3 runs 14 residues. CDR3 sequence: CVSSIGQGFEKLFF. The CDR3 DNA reads TGTGTCAGCAGTATCGGACAGGGCTTCGAAAAACTGTTTTTT. Using reference TRBV7-3 and TRBJ1-4 for the parts outside the CDR3, the full variable domain is GAGVSQTPSNKVTEKGKYVELRCDPISGHTALYWYRQSLGQGPEFLIYFQGTGAADDSGLPNDRFFAVRPEGSVSTLKIQRTERGDSAVYLCVSSIGQGFEKLFFGSGTQLSVL.

The chain carries TRBV15 and TRBJ1-4; no reliable D call. The germline CDR1 and CDR2 sequences are LNHNV and YYDKDF (reference sequence). The CDR3 totals 13 residues. Trimming stripped 6 bases from V and 5 bases from J, with 10 bases between. CDR3 bases: TGTGCCACCAGTACTAGACGGAATGAAAAACTGTTTTTT. It translates to CATSTRRNEKLFF.

The chain uses TRBV2 and TRBJ1-1; 8 nucleotides match TRBD1. The germline gives CDR1 SNHLY, CDR2 FYNNEI. The CDR3 has 16 amino acids. J lost 0 bases, V lost 6 bases, and 9 bases had no gene match. The CDR3 DNA reads TGTGCCAGCAGATATGGGACAGGTGGTGTGAACACTGAAGCTTTCTTT. It translates to CASRYGTGGVNTEAFF.